This entry features one TCR beta chain sequence. Sampling times: baseline, cycle 4 day 1, cycle 7 day 1. The CDR3 contains 12 residues. In germline, CDR1 is SNHLY, CDR2 FYNNEI. Trimming stripped 4 bases from V and 7 bases from J, with 7 bases between. The protocol was immunoSEQ multiplex PCR, while the TCRdb copy is restricted to in-frame clones and leaves out a portion. The sample lists about 32,000 clones, 75% to 85% seen once, with about 20% in the top ten. This record belongs to a study of OX40 agonist ivuxolimab in advanced cancers. V usage is TRBV2 and J usage is TRBJ1-4; D is undetermined. The sequencing used CD4+ or CD8+ T cells sorted from blood, collected in a trial of the OX40 agonist ivuxolimab. This receptor was identified in an adult with an advanced solid tumor such as melanoma, head and neck, liver or kidney cancer. The CDR3 bases are TGTGCCAGCAGTGTCTTTGGTGAAAAACTGTTTTTT. This codes for CASSVFGEKLFF.